This T cell receptor (beta chain) was identified during a study of blood T cell repertoires in COVID-19. At the level of the study: The samples span acute and convalescent COVID-19 from the United States, Italy and Spain. PBMCs, B-cell-depleted T cells, or T cells were the source of the cDNA or gDNA that made up the material.

J gave up 10 bases and V 4 bases, and 12 bases lay outside the gene matches. Germline values: CDR1 MNHNS, CDR2 SASEGT. This CDR3 is 16 amino acids long. Study processing details: Cell counts per sample came from amplifying reference gene primers. Assay used: immunoSEQ multiplex PCR; TCRdb lists only in-frame clones, some missing. The DNA gave D and trimming, while V, J and clone size come from that table. The sample has approximately 320,000 clones; approximately 85% are singletons. This TCR derives from a human donor in a cohort sampled during active COVID-19. The gene calls are TRBV6-1 and TRBJ2-2; TRBD2 agrees at 10 bases. Sequencing used peripheral blood. The chain's CDR3 is CASSVLAGAYDEELFF. Here the CDR3 DNA reads TGTGCCAGCAGTGTCCTAGCGGGGGCCTATGATGAGGAGCTGTTTTTT.